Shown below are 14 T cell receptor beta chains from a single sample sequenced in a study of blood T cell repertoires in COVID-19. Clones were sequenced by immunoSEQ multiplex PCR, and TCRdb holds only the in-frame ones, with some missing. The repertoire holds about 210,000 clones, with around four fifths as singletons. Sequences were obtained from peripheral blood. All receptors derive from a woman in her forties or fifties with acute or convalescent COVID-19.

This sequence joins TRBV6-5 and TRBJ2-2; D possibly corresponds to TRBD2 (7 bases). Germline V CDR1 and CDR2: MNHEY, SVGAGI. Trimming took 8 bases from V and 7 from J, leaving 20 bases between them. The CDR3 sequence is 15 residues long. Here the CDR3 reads CASGGGGILVGELFF. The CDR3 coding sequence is TGTGCCAGCGGAGGGGGAGGGATCCTTGTCGGGGAGCTGTTTTTT.

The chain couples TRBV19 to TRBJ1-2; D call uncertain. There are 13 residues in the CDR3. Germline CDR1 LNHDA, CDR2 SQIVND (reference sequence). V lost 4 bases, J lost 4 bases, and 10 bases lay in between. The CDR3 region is CASSKRGFYGYTF. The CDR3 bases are TGTGCCAGTAGTAAAAGAGGGTTCTATGGCTACACCTTC.

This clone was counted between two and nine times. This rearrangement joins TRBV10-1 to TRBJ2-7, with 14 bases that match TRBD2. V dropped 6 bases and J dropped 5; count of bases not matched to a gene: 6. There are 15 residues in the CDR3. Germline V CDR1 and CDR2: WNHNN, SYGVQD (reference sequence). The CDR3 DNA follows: TGCGCCAGCAGCTCCGGGACTAGCGGGAGAGACGAGCAGTACTTC. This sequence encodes CASSSGTSGRDEQYF.

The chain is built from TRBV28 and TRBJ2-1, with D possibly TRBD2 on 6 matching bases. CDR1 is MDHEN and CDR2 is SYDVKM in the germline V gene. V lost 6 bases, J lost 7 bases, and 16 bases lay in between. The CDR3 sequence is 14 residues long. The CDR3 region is CASSYVRDFNEQFF. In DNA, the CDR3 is TGTGCCAGCAGCTATGTCCGGGACTTTAATGAGCAGTTCTTC.

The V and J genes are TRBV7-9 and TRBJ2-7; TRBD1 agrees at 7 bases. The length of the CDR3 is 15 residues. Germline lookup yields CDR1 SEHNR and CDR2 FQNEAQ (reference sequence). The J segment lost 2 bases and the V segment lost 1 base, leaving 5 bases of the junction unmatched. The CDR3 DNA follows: TGTGCCAGCAGCTTAGAAAGGCAGGGGGCCTACGAGCAGTACTTC. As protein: CASSLERQGAYEQYF.

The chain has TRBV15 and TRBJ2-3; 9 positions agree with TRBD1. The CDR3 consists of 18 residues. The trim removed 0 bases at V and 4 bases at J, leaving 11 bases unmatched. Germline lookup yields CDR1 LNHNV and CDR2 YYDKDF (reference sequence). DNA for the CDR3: TGTGCCACCAGCAGAGACTTGGGACAGGGAGTTCGTGCAGATACGCAGTATTTT. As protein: CATSRDLGQGVRADTQYF.

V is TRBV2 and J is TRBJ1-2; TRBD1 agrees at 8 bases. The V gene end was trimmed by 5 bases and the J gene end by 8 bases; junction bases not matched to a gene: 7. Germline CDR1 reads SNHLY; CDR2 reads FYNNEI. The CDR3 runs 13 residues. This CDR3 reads CASSPRTGNGYTF. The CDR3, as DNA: TGTGCCAGCAGTCCCCGGACAGGGAACGGCTACACCTTC.

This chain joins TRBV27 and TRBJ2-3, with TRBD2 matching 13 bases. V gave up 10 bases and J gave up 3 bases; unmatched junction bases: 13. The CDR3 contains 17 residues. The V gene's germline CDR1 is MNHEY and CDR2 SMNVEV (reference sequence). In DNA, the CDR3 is TGTGCCACAACGACTAGCGGGGGGTGGGACACAACAGATACGCAGTATTTT. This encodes CATTTSGGWDTTDTQYF.

Written as DNA, the CDR3 is TGCGCCAGCAGCGGATCCCTCGGGAGAGGTGATGAGCAGTTCTTC. Protein product: CASSGSLGRGDEQFF. This chain joins TRBV5-1 and TRBJ2-1, with a tentative D call TRBD2 (6 bases). The CDR3 contains 15 residues. Per germline, CDR1 SGHRS and CDR2 YFSETQ. V was shortened by 4 bases and J by 8 bases, with 19 bases between the two germline ends. Based on the CDR3 plus reference TRBV5-1 and TRBJ2-1, the full variable domain is KAGVTQTPRYLIKTRGQQVTLSCSPISGHRSVSWYQQTPGQGLQFLFEYFSETQRNKGNFPGRFSGRQFSNSRSEMNVSTLELGDSALYLCASSGSLGRGDEQFFGPGTRLTVL.

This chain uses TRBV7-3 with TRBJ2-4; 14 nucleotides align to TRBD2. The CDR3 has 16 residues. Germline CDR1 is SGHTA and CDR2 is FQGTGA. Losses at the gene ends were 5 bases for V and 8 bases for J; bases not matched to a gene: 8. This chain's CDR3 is CASSPGTSGSGDIQYF. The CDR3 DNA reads TGTGCCAGCAGCCCCGGGACTAGCGGGAGTGGGGACATTCAGTACTTC.

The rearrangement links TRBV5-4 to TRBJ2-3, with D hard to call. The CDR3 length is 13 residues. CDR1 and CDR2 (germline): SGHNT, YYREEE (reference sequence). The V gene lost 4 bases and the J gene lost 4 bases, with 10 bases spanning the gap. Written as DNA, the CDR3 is TGTGCCAGCAGCCCTTCATCAGCAGATACGCAGTATTTT. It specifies CASSPSSADTQYF. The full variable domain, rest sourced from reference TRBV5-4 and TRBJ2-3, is ETGVTQSPTHLIKTRGQQVTLRCSSQSGHNTVSWYQQALGQGPQFIFQYYREEENGRGNFPPRFSGLQFPNYSSELNVNALELDDSALYLCASSPSSADTQYFGPGTRLTVL.

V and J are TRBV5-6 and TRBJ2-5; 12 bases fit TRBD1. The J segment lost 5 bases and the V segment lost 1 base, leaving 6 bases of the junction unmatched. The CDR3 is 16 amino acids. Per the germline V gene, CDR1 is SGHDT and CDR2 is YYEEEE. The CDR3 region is CASSLRGTGGRETQYF. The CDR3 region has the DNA TGTGCCAGCAGCTTGAGAGGGACAGGGGGCCGGGAGACCCAGTACTTC.

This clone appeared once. CDR3 nucleotide sequence: TGTGCCAGTAGTGTGTACTCCTCCCCCTATCAGCCCCAGCATTTT. Encoded protein: CASSVYSSPYQPQHF. V gene TRBV19 combines with J gene TRBJ1-5; no firm D call. The germline gives CDR1 LNHDA, CDR2 SQIVND (reference sequence). The V end was cut by 5 bases, the J end by 5 bases, with 16 bases between. This CDR3 spans 15 amino acids.

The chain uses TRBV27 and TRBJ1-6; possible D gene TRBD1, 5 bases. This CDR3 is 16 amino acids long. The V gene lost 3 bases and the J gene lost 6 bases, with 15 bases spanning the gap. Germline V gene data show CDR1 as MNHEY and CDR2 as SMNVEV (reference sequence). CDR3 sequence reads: CASSLIQGNPNSPLHF. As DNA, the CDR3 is TGTGCCAGCAGTTTGATCCAGGGAAATCCTAATTCACCCCTCCACTTT.